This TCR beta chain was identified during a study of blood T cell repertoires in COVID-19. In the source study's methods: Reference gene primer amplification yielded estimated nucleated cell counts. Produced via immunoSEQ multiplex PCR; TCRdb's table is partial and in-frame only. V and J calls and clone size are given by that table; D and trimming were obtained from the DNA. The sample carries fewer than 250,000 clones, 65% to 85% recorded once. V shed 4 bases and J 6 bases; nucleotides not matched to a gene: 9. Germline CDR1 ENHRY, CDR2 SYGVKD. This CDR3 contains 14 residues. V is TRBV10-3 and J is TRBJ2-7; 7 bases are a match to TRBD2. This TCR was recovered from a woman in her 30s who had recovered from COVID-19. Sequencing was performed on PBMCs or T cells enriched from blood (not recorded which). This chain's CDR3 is CAISVQGGTGEQYF. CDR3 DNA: TGTGCCATCAGTGTCCAGGGAGGGACTGGCGAGCAGTACTTC.